This TCR beta chain was recovered during a study of cytomegalovirus exposure and HLA in healthy donors. Data came from immunoSEQ multiplex PCR; TCRdb stores just in-frame clones and leaves some out. The repertoire holds 100,000 to 120,000 clones, with approximately 96% as singletons. Germline lookup yields CDR1 SGHTA and CDR2 FQGTGA. CDR3 length: 13 residues. V gave up 4 bases and J gave up 5 bases, with 9 bases separating them. The TCR comes from a woman aged 18-30 years in good health and CMV-seronegative. The chain combines TRBV7-3 with TRBJ1-5, with no clear D. The specimen sequenced was PBMCs. The DNA of the CDR3 is TGTGCCAGCAGCTACGACACCGATCAGCCCCAGCATTTT. This translates into CASSYDTDQPQHF.